Each of the 8 T cell receptor beta chains below was sequenced from the same sample in a study of T cells in localized non-small cell lung cancer. Clones were sequenced by immunoSEQ multiplex PCR, and TCRdb holds only the in-frame ones, with some missing. The sample has 70,000 or so clones, approximately 88% seen once. The material sequenced was peripheral blood, taken before any cancer treatment. These receptors were taken from an older female donor with stage I lung adenocarcinoma.

The chain uses TRBV7-9 and TRBJ2-2; 10 nucleotides match TRBD1. Germline V gene sequence: CDR1 SEHNR, CDR2 FQNEAQ (reference sequence). The CDR3 is 16 residues long. Losses at the gene ends were 5 bases for V and 6 bases for J; bases not matched to a gene: 9. DNA for the CDR3: TGTGCCAGCAGCACCCAGACAGGGGGCGGGCCCGGGGAGCTGTTTTTT. Translation: CASSTQTGGGPGELFF.

The rearrangement links TRBV4-3 to TRBJ2-5, with D perhaps assigned TRBD1 or TRBD2 (5 bases each). The CDR3 runs to 14 residues. CDR1 and CDR2 from the germline V gene are LGHNA and YSLEER. Trimming took 1 base from V and 4 from J, leaving 10 bases between them. The CDR3 loop reads CASSQGGVGETQYF. CDR3 DNA: TGCGCCAGCAGCCAAGGAGGGGTGGGAGAGACCCAGTACTTC.

This clone has just one count. The V call is TRBV28, the J call TRBJ1-1; D is unclear. Trimming removed 5 bases from V and 0 bases from J, with 10 bases in between. The CDR3 is made up of 14 amino acids. CDR1 and CDR2 (germline): MDHEN, SYDVKM. CDR3 in DNA: TGTGCCAGCAGTCAGGACCTAATGAACACTGAAGCTTTCTTT. Protein: CASSQDLMNTEAFF.

The chain is built from TRBV5-1 and TRBJ2-5, with D uncertain. The CDR3 has 14 residues. CDR1 is SGHRS and CDR2 is YFSETQ in the germline V gene. With 0 bases removed from V and 5 bases from J, the gap between germline ends came to 11 bases. The CDR3 region is CASSLGSGAETQYF. CDR3 bases: TGCGCCAGCAGCTTGGGAAGTGGCGCGGAGACCCAGTACTTC.

The V call is TRBV5-4, the J call TRBJ1-6; possible D gene TRBD1, 5 bases. Germline CDR1 and CDR2: SGHNT and YYREEE (reference sequence). CDR3 length equals 15 residues. Trimming shortened V by 0 bases and J by 10 bases, and 14 bases separated the two germline ends. CDR3 bases: TGTGCCAGCAGCTTGGACAGGTTGATGGACTCACCCCTCCACTTT. Translating gives CASSLDRLMDSPLHF.

The V gene is TRBV19, the J gene TRBJ1-3, with a possible D match to TRBD1 (5 bases). V was pared by 5 bases and J by 0 bases, with 8 bases between. Germline CDR1 is LNHDA and CDR2 is SQIVND (reference sequence). CDR3 length: 14 amino acids. Written as DNA, the CDR3 is TGTGCCAGTAGTCAGGGCACCTCTGGAAACACCATATATTTT. Its protein is CASSQGTSGNTIYF.

The chain links TRBV7-9 to TRBJ1-2; D not certain. Germline loops: CDR1 SEHNR, CDR2 FQNEAQ (reference sequence). The CDR3 contains 14 residues. Between the trimmed V and J ends, which lost 4 bases and 6 bases, there was a span of 15 bases. The CDR3 sequence: CASSSIETSNGYTF. Here the CDR3 DNA reads TGTGCCAGCAGCTCCATAGAGACTTCAAATGGCTACACCTTC.

The V call is TRBV5-3, the J call TRBJ1-5, with D unclear. TRBV5-3 is treated as an ORF (open reading frame) with a function not yet certain. The CDR3 is 16 residues long. Trimming cost V 4 bases and J 1 base, with 15 bases left between them. Here the CDR3 reads CARSPKPPRSNQPQHF. The CDR3 bases are TGTGCCAGAAGCCCCAAGCCGCCCAGGAGCAATCAGCCCCAGCATTTT.